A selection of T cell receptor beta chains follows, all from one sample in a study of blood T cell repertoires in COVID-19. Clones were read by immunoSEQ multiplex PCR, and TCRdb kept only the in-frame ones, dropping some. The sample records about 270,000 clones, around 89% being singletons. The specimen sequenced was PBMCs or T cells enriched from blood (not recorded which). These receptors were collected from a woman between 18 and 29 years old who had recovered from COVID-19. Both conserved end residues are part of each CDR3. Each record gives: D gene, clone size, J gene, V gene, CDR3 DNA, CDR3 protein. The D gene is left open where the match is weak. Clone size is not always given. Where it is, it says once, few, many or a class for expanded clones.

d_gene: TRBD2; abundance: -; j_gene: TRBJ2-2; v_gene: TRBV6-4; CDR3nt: TGTGCCAGCGGAGACACGGGGGGTTCCACCGGGGAGCTGTTTTTT; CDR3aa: CASGDTGGSTGELFF
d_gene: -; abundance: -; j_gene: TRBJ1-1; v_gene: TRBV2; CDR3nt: TGTGCCAGCATGGTCAGGGAAGCTTTCTTT; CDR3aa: CASMVREAFF
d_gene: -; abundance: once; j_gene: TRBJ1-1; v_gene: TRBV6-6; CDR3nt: TGTGCCAGCAGCCGAAAAACGGTGGGCTGGGACACTGAAGCTTTCTTT; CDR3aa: CASSRKTVGWDTEAFF
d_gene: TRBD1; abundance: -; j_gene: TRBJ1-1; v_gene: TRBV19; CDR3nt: TGTGCCAGCCAATCGGGACAGGGGATTCGGACTGAAGCTTTCTTT; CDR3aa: CASQSGQGIRTEAFF
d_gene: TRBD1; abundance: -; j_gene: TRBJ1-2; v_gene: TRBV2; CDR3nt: TGTGCCAGCAGGGTGGGACAGGGGGCGCAGAAGTATGGCTACACCTTC; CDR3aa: CASRVGQGAQKYGYTF
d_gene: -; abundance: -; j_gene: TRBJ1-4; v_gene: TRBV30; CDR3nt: TGTGCCTGGAGTAAATTTGACAGGCATAATGAAAAACTGTTTTTT; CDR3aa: CAWSKFDRHNEKLFF
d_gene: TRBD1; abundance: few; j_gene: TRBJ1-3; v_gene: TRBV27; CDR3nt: TGTGCCAGCAGTTTGTACAGGGGGTTAGGAAACACCATATATTTT; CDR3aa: CASSLYRGLGNTIYF
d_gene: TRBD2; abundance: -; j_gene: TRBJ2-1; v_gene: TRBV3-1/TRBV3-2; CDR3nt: TGTGCCAGCAGCAGGGGTGGGACTAGCAGCTATGAGCAGTTCTTC; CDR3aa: CASSRGGTSSYEQFF
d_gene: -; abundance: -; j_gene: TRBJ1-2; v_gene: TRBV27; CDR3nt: TGTGCCAGCAGTCCGGGGTGGAGGGGCAACTATGGCTACACCTTC; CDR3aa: CASSPGWRGNYGYTF
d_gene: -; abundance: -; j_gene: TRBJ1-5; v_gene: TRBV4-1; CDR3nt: TGCGCCAGCAGCCACACTCAAGGGGAAGGGCAGCCCCAGCATTTT; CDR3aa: CASSHTQGEGQPQHF
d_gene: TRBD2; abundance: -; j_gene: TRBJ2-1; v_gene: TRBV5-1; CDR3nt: TGCGCCAGCAGCTTCGGGACTAGCGGGGTGTTATTAGATGAGCAGTTCTTC; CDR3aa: CASSFGTSGVLLDEQFF
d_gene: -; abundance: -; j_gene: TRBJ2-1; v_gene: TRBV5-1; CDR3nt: TGCGCCAGCAAGTCGGGGAGCAACAATGAGCAGTTCTTC; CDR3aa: CASKSGSNNEQFF
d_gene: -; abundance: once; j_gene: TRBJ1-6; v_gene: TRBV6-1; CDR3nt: TGTGCCAGCAGTGCCCGGCGAGGATACTCCTATAATTCACCCCTCCACTTT; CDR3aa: CASSARRGYSYNSPLHF
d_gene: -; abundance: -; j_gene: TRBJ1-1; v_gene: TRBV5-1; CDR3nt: TGCGCCAGCAGGACGGACGGGGGGAACACTGAAGCTTTCTTT; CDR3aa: CASRTDGGNTEAFF
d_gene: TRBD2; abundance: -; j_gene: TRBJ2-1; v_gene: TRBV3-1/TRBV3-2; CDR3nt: TGTGCCAGCAGTCCGACTAGCGGGGGCGATGAGCAGTTCTTC; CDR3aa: CASSPTSGGDEQFF
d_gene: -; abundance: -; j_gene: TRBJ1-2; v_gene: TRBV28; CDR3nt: TGTGCCAGCAGACCTTCTATCTATGGCTACACCTTC; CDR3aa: CASRPSIYGYTF
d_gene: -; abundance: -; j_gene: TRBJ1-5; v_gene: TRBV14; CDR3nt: TGTGCCAGCTCCGACACTAGCAATCAGCCCCAGCATTTT; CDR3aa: CASSDTSNQPQHF
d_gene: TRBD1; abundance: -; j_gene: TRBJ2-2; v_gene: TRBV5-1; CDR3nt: TGCGCCAGCAGCTTTGGACAGGCCTACACCGGGGAGCTGTTTTTT; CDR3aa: CASSFGQAYTGELFF
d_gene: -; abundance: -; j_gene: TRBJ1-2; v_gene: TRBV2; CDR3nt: TGTGCCAGCAGTGAAATCCGTAGAGGAGGCTACACCTTC; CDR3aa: CASSEIRRGGYTF
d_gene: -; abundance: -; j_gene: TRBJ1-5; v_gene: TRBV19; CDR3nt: TGTGCCAGTAGTTTCGGACAAGGGCTGTGGCCCCAGCATTTT; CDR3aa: CASSFGQGLWPQHF
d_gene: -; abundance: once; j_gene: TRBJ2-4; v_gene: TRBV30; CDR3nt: TGTGCCGCGGAGGCCTTAGCCAAAAACATTCAGTACTTC; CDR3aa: CAAEALAKNIQYF
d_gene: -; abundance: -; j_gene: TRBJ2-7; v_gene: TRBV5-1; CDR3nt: TGCGCCAGCAGCTTGACAGGGCCCTACGAGCAGTACTTC; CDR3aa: CASSLTGPYEQYF
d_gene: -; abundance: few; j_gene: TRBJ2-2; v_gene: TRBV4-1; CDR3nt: TGCGCCAGCAGCCAAGAACACGGGGAGCTGTTTTTT; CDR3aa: CASSQEHGELFF
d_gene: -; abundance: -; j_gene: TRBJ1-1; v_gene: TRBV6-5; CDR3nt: TGTGCCAGCAGTACTCGCCGGGGTGTTAATGAAGCTTTCTTT; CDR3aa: CASSTRRGVNEAFF
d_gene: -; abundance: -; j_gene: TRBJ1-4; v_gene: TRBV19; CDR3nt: TGTGCCAGTAGTCCGAGGACAAGAACTAATGAAAAACTGTTTTTT; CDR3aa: CASSPRTRTNEKLFF
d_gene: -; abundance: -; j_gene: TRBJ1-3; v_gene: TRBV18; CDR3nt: TGTGCCAGCTCACCACCTGGTCAGGGTGGTGGAAACACCATATATTTT; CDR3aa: CASSPPGQGGGNTIYF
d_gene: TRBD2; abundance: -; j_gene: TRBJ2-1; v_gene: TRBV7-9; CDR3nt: TGTGCCAGCAGCAAGACTAGCGGGGGGCCCACCTACAATGAGCAGTTCTTC; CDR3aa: CASSKTSGGPTYNEQFF
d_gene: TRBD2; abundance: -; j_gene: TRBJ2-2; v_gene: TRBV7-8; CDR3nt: TGTGCCTGGGCGCGGGGGGCGCGGACCGGGGAGCTGTTTTTT; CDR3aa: CAWARGARTGELFF
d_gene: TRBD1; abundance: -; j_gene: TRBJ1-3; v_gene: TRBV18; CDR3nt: TGTGCCAGCTCACCAAATGCACAGGGGACTGGAAACACCATATATTTT; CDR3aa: CASSPNAQGTGNTIYF
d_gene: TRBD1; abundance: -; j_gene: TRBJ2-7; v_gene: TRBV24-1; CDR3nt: TGTGCCACCAGTGATCCCGGGACAGGGTTCTACGAGCAGTACTTC; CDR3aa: CATSDPGTGFYEQYF
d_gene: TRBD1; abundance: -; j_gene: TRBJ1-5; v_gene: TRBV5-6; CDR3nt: TGTGCCAGCAGCCTGGGACAGGTGCGTCAGCCCCAGCATTTT; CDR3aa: CASSLGQVRQPQHF
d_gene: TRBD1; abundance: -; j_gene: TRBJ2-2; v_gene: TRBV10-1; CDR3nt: TGCGCCGGAACAGGGGACAGGGGGGTCACCGGGGAGCTGTTTTTT; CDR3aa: CAGTGDRGVTGELFF
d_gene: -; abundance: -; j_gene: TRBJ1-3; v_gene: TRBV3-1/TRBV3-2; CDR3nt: TGTGCCAGCAGCCAAGATCTATTGAAAAACTCTGGAAACACCATATATTTT; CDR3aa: CASSQDLLKNSGNTIYF
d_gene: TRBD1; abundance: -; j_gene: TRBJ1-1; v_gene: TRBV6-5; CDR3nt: TGTGCCAGCAGTCAGACAGGGTTGGGCACTGAAGCTTTCTTT; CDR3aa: CASSQTGLGTEAFF
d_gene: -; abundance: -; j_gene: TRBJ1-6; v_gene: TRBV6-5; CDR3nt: TGTGCCAGCAGTCCCAGGGGAGCTAATTCACCCCTCCACTTT; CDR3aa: CASSPRGANSPLHF
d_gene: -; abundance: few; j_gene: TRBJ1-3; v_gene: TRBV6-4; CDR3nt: TGTGCCAGCAGTGACCGCCCTCAGGGTAAAGGAAACACCATATATTTT; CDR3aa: CASSDRPQGKGNTIYF
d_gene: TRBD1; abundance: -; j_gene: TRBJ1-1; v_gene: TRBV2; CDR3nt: TGTGCCAGCAGGACGACAGGGTTTGCTGAAGCTTTCTTT; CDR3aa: CASRTTGFAEAFF
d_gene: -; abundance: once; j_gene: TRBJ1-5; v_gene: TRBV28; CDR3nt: TGTGCCAGCAGTGCCGACAGTTATAGCAATCAGCCCCAGCATTTT; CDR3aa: CASSADSYSNQPQHF
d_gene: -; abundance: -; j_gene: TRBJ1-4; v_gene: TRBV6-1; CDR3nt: TGTGCCAGCAGTGAAGCCCCAGGGACAAGTGAAAAACTGTTTTTT; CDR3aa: CASSEAPGTSEKLFF
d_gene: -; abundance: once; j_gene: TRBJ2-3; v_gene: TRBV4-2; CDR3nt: TGTGCCAGCAGCCTGAGGGCCGACACAGATACGCAGTATTTT; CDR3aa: CASSLRADTDTQYF
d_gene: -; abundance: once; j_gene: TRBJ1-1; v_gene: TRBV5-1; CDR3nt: TGCGCCAGCAGCTTGCTTGCAGTGAACACTGAAGCTTTCTTT; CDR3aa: CASSLLAVNTEAFF
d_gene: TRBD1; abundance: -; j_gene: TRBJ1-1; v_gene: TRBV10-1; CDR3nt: TGCGCCAGCACACGGGACAGGAACACTGAAGCTTTCTTT; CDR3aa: CASTRDRNTEAFF
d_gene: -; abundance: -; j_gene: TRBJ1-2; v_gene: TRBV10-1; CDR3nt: TGCGCCAGCAGTGAGTCAGTCGAGTGGGGCTACACCTTC; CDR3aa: CASSESVEWGYTF
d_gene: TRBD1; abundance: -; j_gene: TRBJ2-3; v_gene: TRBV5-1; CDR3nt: TGCGCCAGCAGCTATGGACAGGGGGTAGATACGCAGTATTTT; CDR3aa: CASSYGQGVDTQYF
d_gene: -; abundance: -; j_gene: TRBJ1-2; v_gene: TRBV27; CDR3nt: TGTGCCAGCAGTTTAGGGGGGGGCCATGGCTATGGCTACACCTTC; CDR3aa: CASSLGGGHGYGYTF
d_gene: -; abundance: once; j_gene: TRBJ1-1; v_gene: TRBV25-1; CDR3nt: TGTGCCAGCTTTGACGGGACTGAAGCTTTCTTT; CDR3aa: CASFDGTEAFF
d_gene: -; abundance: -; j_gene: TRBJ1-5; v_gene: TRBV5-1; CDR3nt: TGCGCCAGCAGCTTGGACAGTTATCAGCCCCAGCATTTT; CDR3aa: CASSLDSYQPQHF
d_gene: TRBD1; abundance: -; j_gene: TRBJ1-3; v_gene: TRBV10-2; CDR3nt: TGCGCCAGCAGTGAGCAGGGGGGTAGAAACACCATATATTTT; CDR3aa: CASSEQGGRNTIYF